This T cell receptor (beta chain) stems from a study of cytomegalovirus exposure and HLA in healthy donors. The study's findings and limits: Presence/absence comparisons presumed near-even sequencing depth among donors. For TCR beta chains, V- and J-gene trimming was later linked to a missense DCLRE1C variant. A list of approximately 150 TCR beta chains associated with cytomegalovirus was given.

To note about this clone: Its antigen is unknown.

This PCR relied on a set of 60 Vbeta primers and 13 Jbeta primers. Sequencing used immunoSEQ multiplex PCR; TCRdb keeps in-frame clones, though not all of them. The data show 90,000 to 110,000 clones, 65% to 85% seen once. Sequenced material: PBMCs. The clonotype comes from a male donor in good health and CMV-seronegative.

The CDR3 spells CASIAGGTDTQYF. The CDR3 DNA sequence: TGCGCCAGCATCGCGGGAGGGACAGATACGCAGTATTTT. This chain links TRBV5-1 with TRBJ2-3; 9 nucleotides match TRBD2. V trimming: 6 bases; J trimming: 3 bases; junction bases outside the gene matches: 2. This CDR3 region has 13 residues. Germline V gives CDR1 SGHRS, CDR2 YFSETQ.